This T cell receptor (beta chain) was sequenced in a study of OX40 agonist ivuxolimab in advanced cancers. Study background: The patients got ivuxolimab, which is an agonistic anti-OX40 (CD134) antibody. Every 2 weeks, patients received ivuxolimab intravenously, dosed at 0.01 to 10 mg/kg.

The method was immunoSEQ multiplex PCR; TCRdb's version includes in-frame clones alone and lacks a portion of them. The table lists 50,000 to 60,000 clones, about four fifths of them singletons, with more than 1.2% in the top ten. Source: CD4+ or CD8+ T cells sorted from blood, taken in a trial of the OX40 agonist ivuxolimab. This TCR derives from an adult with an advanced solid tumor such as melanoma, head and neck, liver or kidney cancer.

Written as DNA, the CDR3 is TGTGCCAGCAGCTCATGGACTAGCGGGGACGGTGAGCAGTTCTTC. It is translated as CASSSWTSGDGEQFF. V usage is TRBV11-3 and J usage is TRBJ2-1, with 12 bases identical to TRBD2. The CDR3 runs 15 residues. The germline gives CDR1 SGHNT, CDR2 YENEEA. Germline trimming cut 4 bases from V and 9 bases from J; bases unmatched to any gene: 7. The full variable domain, completed using reference TRBV11-3 and TRBJ2-1, is EAGVVQSPRYKIIEKKQPVAFWCNPISGHNTLYWYLQNLGQGPELLIRYENEEAVDDSQLPKDRFSAERLKGVDSTLKIQPAELGDSAVYLCASSSWTSGDGEQFFGPGTRLTVL.